The present T cell receptor beta chain was sequenced within a study of beta chain features in type 1 diabetes. Study outcomes and limitations: Cells with high TCR expression could be over-represented by cDNA sequencing. Shortening that was moderate but significant affected the TCRB CDR3s of Type 1 diabetes patients in all four CD4+ subsets.

The sequenced template was cDNA made from the entire isolated RNA. Profiling relied on immunoSEQ multiplex PCR, and the TCRdb table lists in-frame clones only, not all of them. The sample has a few hundred thousand clones; over 11% are singletons. A remark on this clone: The antigen is undetermined.

Specimen: naive CD4+ T cells from blood. This receptor was taken from a man in his thirties or forties with type 1 diabetes.

The CDR3 coding sequence is TGTGCCAGCAGCTTGTCAGTATACGGAGTCGATGAGCAGTTCTTC. Amino acids: CASSLSVYGVDEQFF. The chain employs TRBV5-6 and TRBJ2-1; unclear D gene. V lost 1 base and J lost 8, with 16 bases in between. Germline V gene data show CDR1 as SGHDT and CDR2 as YYEEEE. The CDR3 has 15 residues.